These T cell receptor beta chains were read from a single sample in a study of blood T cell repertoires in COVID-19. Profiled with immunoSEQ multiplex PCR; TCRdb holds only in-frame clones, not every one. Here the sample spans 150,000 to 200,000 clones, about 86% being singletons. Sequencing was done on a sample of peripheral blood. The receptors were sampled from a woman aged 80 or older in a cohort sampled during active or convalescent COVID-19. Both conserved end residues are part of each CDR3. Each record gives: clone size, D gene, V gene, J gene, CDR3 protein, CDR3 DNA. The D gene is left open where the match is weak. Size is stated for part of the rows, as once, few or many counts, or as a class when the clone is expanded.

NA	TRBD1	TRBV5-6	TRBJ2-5	CASSLPGQSQETQYF	TGTGCCAGCAGCTTGCCGGGACAGTCACAAGAGACCCAGTACTTC
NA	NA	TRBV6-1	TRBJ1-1	CASSEGPPNTEAFF	TGTGCCAGCAGTGAGGGGCCCCCAAACACTGAAGCTTTCTTT
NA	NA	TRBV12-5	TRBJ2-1	CASGLVLSRVSPESFEQFF	TGTGCTAGTGGTTTGGTACTGTCTCGGGTTAGCCCTGAATCCTTTGAGCAGTTCTTC
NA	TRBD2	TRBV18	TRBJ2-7	CASSPRTRGSYEQYF	TGTGCCAGCTCACCGCGGACTAGAGGATCCTACGAGCAGTACTTC
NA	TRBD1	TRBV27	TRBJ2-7	CATGGTGRPYEQYF	TGTGCCACCGGGGGGACAGGGAGGCCCTACGAGCAGTACTTC
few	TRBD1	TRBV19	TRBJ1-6	CASSPGTGGLTLHF	TGTGCCAGTAGTCCCGGGACAGGGGGACTCACCCTCCACTTT
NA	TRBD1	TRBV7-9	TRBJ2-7	CASSPLDRGRYEQYF	TGTGCCAGCAGCCCATTGGACAGGGGGCGGTACGAGCAGTACTTC
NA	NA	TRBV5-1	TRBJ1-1	CASAALSPNTEAFF	TGCGCCAGCGCTGCCTTAAGCCCAAACACTGAAGCTTTCTTT
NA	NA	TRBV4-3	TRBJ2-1	CASSQWGGAAHNEQFF	TGCGCCAGCAGCCAATGGGGGGGGGCCGCCCACAATGAGCAGTTCTTC
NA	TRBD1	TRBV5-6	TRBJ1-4	CASRRTGGNEKLFF	TGTGCCAGCCGCCGGACAGGGGGAAATGAAAAACTGTTTTTT
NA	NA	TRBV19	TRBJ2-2	CASSTLTGNTGELFF	TGTGCCAGTAGTACCTTGACAGGTAACACCGGGGAGCTGTTTTTT
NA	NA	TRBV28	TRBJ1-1	CATRPGGGGRGNTEAFF	TGTGCCACCCGTCCCGGGGGGGGCGGACGGGGGAACACTGAAGCTTTCTTT
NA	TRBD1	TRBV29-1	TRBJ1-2	CSVWTGEGYTF	TGCAGCGTGTGGACAGGGGAAGGCTACACCTTC
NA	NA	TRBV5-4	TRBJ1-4	CASSMKGVNEKLFF	TGTGCCAGCAGCATGAAGGGGGTTAATGAAAAACTGTTTTTT
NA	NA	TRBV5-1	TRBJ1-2	CASSLNRESGYTF	TGCGCCAGCAGCTTGAACAGGGAGAGTGGCTACACCTTC
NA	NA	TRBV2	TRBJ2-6	CASSSLGGANVLTF	TGTGCCAGCAGTAGCCTGGGCGGGGCCAACGTCCTGACTTTC
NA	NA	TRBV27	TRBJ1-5	CASSSSYAGLYGNQPQHF	TGTGCCAGCAGTTCCTCCTACGCAGGGTTATATGGCAATCAGCCCCAGCATTTT
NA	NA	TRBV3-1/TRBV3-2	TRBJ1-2	CASSQDRGYYGYTF	TGTGCCAGCAGCCAAGATAGGGGTTACTATGGCTACACCTTC
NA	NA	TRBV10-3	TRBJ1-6	CAIRRGADNSPLHF	TGTGCCATCAGGCGGGGGGCAGATAATTCACCCCTCCACTTT
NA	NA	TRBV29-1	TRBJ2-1	CSVDGQGLGKYNEQFF	TGCAGCGTTGATGGGCAGGGGCTAGGCAAATACAATGAGCAGTTCTTC
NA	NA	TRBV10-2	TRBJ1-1	CASSGQGGNTEAFF	TGCGCCAGCAGTGGTCAGGGAGGGAACACTGAAGCTTTCTTT
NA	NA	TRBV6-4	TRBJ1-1	CASSSTTMNTEAFF	TGTGCCAGCAGTTCAACAACCATGAACACTGAAGCTTTCTTT
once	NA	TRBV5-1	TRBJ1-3	CASSLAGGRFGNTIYF	TGCGCCAGCAGCTTGGCCGGGGGGCGTTTTGGAAACACCATATATTTT
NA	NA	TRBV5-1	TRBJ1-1	CASSLDAGNTEAFF	TGCGCCAGCAGCTTGGACGCCGGGAACACTGAAGCTTTCTTT
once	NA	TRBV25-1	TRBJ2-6	CASSESGDAGANVLTF	TGTGCCAGCAGTGAATCGGGGGATGCTGGGGCCAACGTCCTGACTTTC
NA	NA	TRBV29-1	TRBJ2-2	CSGRTYLNTGELFF	TGCAGCGGAAGGACATATCTTAACACCGGGGAGCTGTTTTTT
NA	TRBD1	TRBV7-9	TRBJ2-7	CASSPDRGLPYEQYF	TGTGCCAGCAGCCCGGACAGGGGACTCCCCTACGAGCAGTACTTC
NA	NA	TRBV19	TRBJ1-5	CASSIQGIRQPQHF	TGTGCCAGTAGTATTCAGGGGATTCGACAGCCCCAGCATTTT
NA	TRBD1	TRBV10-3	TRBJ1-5	CAISGDRGSNQPQHF	TGTGCCATCAGTGGGGACAGGGGTAGCAATCAGCCCCAGCATTTT
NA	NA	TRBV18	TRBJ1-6	CASSPSGPTQGNSPLHF	TGTGCCAGCTCACCATCAGGGCCAACACAAGGAAATTCACCCCTCCACTTT
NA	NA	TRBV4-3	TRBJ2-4	CASSQAGGAGIQYF	TGCGCCAGCAGCCAAGCTGGGGGCGCAGGTATTCAGTACTTC
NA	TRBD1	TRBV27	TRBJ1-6	CASNNGRGPLHF	TGTGCCAGCAACAATGGCAGGGGGCCCCTCCACTTT
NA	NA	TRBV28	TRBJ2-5	CASSYQGGQETQYF	TGTGCCAGCAGTTATCAGGGTGGCCAAGAGACCCAGTACTTC
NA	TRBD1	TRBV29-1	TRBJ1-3	CSGTGVGNTIYF	TGCAGCGGTACAGGGGTTGGAAACACCATATATTTT
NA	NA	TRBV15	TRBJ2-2	CATSRGYLGRGDTGELFF	TGTGCCACCAGCAGAGGGTACCTAGGGCGGGGAGACACCGGGGAGCTGTTTTTT